These 22 T cell receptor beta chains share one sample of origin, sequenced in a study of T cell responses to AZD1222 COVID-19 vaccine. Profiled with immunoSEQ multiplex PCR; TCRdb holds only in-frame clones, not every one. This sample yields approximately 100,000 clones, of which roughly 90% are seen a single time; about 13% belongs to the top ten. Source: peripheral blood, taken on day 0 of MenACWY control vaccination. The receptors here all came from an adult in good health.

The V and J genes are TRBV5-1 and TRBJ2-5; D is possibly TRBD1 (6 bases). The CDR3 has 15 residues. Between the trimmed V and J ends, which lost 7 bases and 5 bases, there was a span of 21 bases. Germline assignment: CDR1 SGHRS and CDR2 YFSETQ. The CDR3 DNA follows: TGCGCCAGCGAGCAACAGGGTTACGCCGGGGAGACCCAGTACTTC. Amino acids: CASEQQGYAGETQYF.

The genes are TRBV4-1 and TRBJ1-1; possible D gene TRBD1, 5 bases. The V end was cut by 3 bases, the J end by 0 bases, with 14 bases between. The V gene's germline CDR1 is MGHRA and CDR2 YSYEKL. The CDR3 length is 16 residues. CDR3 amino acids: CASSQRGEYLNTEAFF. For the CDR3, the DNA is TGCGCCAGCAGCCAGAGAGGGGAATATTTGAACACTGAAGCTTTCTTT.

The CDR3 DNA reads as TGTGCCAGCAGCTTAACTGATACGCAGTATTTT. Translated, it gives CASSLTDTQYF. The chain is built from TRBV7-3 and TRBJ2-3; the D is unclear. Germline V CDR1 and CDR2: SGHTA, FQGTGA. Trimming took off 0 bases at V and 6 bases at J, with 1 base between the two ends. CDR3 length equals 11 residues.

The rearrangement joins TRBV5-4 to TRBJ1-1, with 8 bases matching TRBD1. The trim removed 4 bases at V and 1 base at J, leaving 9 bases unmatched. The CDR3 totals 16 residues. In germline, CDR1 is SGHNT, CDR2 YYREEE (reference sequence). CDR3 sequence: CASSTSWGQANTEAFF. CDR3 in DNA: TGTGCCAGCAGCACCTCGTGGGGACAGGCGAACACTGAAGCTTTCTTT.

The chain links TRBV7-9 to TRBJ1-6; D gene ambiguous. Germline V CDR1 and CDR2: SEHNR, FQNEAQ (reference sequence). V shed 3 bases and J shed 7 bases, with 4 bases lying between them. The CDR3 contains 12 residues. CDR3 sequence (DNA): TGTGCCAGCAGCTTGGTGAATTCACCCCTCCACTTT. This codes for CASSLVNSPLHF.

V and J are TRBV28 and TRBJ1-1; 10 bases are shared with TRBD1. Germline V gene data show CDR1 as MDHEN and CDR2 as SYDVKM. The CDR3 covers 14 residues. V gave up 7 bases and J gave up 4 bases; unmatched junction bases: 6. CDR3 sequence (DNA): TGTGCCAGCAAAGACAGGGGGCGCTTCACTGAAGCTTTCTTT. Amino acids: CASKDRGRFTEAFF.

The chain couples TRBV6-6 to TRBJ2-5, with 9 bases lining up with TRBD1. CDR1 is MNHNY, CDR2 SVGAGI, per germline (reference sequence). The junction had 2 bases not matched to a gene; V was cut back by 4 bases and J by 2 bases. This CDR3 spans 14 amino acids. The CDR3 here is CASSSGTGQETQYF. CDR3 nucleotide sequence: TGTGCCAGCAGTTCGGGGACAGGGCAAGAGACCCAGTACTTC.

In DNA form, the CDR3 reads TGCGCCAGCAGCCCCAACCAGGGGGTAGCGGAGACCCAGTACTTC. Amino acid sequence: CASSPNQGVAETQYF. The V and J genes are TRBV4-3 and TRBJ2-5; 7 bases align to TRBD1. The J segment lost 5 bases and the V segment lost 4 bases, leaving 10 bases of the junction unmatched. CDR3 length equals 15 residues. CDR1 is LGHNA, CDR2 YSLEER, per germline.

The chain is built from TRBV7-2 and TRBJ1-1, with 7 bases fitting TRBD1. Germline assignment: CDR1 SGHTA and CDR2 FQGNSA. V lost 1 base, J lost 5 bases, and 7 bases stayed unmatched. The CDR3 loop spans 15 amino acids. CDR3 in amino acids: CASSLESRGSTEAFF. The DNA of the CDR3 is TGTGCCAGCAGCTTAGAATCCAGGGGGAGTACTGAAGCTTTCTTT. Based on the CDR3 plus reference TRBV7-2 and TRBJ1-1, the full variable domain is GAGVSQSPSNKVTEKGKDVELRCDPISGHTALYWYRQSLGQGLEFLIYFQGNSAPDKSGLPSDRFSAERTGGSVSTLTIQRTQQEDSAVYLCASSLESRGSTEAFFGQGTRLTVV.

This chain uses TRBV5-4 with TRBJ2-2; the D is unclear. CDR3 length equals 14 residues. V shed 4 bases and J shed 6 bases, with 13 bases lying between them. In germline, CDR1 is SGHNT, CDR2 YYREEE (reference sequence). The CDR3 DNA follows: TGTGCCAGCAGCCCTACAACAACGGCCGGGGAGCTGTTTTTT. Its protein is CASSPTTTAGELFF. The full variable domain, rest sourced from reference TRBV5-4 and TRBJ2-2, is ETGVTQSPTHLIKTRGQQVTLRCSSQSGHNTVSWYQQALGQGPQFIFQYYREEENGRGNFPPRFSGLQFPNYSSELNVNALELDDSALYLCASSPTTTAGELFFGEGSRLTVL.

V usage is TRBV9 and J usage is TRBJ1-2; tentatively, D is TRBD1 (5 bases). From germline, CDR1 is SGDLS and CDR2 YYNGEE. The length of the CDR3 is 12 residues. V shed 6 bases and J shed 4 bases, with 10 bases lying between them. The CDR3 sequence is CASTTQGYGYTF. The CDR3 coding sequence is TGTGCCAGCACCACGCAGGGCTATGGCTACACCTTC.

The chain employs TRBV30 and TRBJ2-1, with D tentatively TRBD2 (5 bases). Germline V CDR1 and CDR2: GTSNPN, SVGIG (reference sequence). V lost 4 bases to trimming and J lost 4 bases, with 11 bases between them. This CDR3 contains 13 residues. CDR3 nucleotide sequence: TGTGCCTGGACGAGGGCCCGATACAATGAGCAGTTCTTC. It yields the protein CAWTRARYNEQFF.

This clone was picked up a small number of times. The J gene is TRBJ2-3, the V gene TRBV9; D unclear. This CDR3 region has 17 residues. V was cut by 0 bases and J by 6 bases, with 20 bases left in between. Germline CDR1 SGDLS, CDR2 YYNGEE. In nucleotides, the CDR3 is TGTGCCAGCAGCGTAGCTAAAGTCCCAACGGGCCTGGATACGCAGTATTTT. This translates into CASSVAKVPTGLDTQYF.

This clone was picked up one time. V is TRBV27 and J is TRBJ2-1; unclear D gene. Germline CDR1 reads MNHEY; CDR2 reads SMNVEV (reference sequence). Trimming took 7 bases from V and 2 from J, leaving 12 bases between them. The CDR3 consists of 14 residues. CDR3 sequence (DNA): TGTGCCAGCATGGTAGCTCCTACCTACAATGAGCAGTTCTTC. Its protein product is CASMVAPTYNEQFF.

V and J are TRBV5-1 and TRBJ2-3, with D perhaps TRBD1 or TRBD2 (6 bases each). Germline values: CDR1 SGHRS, CDR2 YFSETQ. Deletions cut 4 bases from V and 6 bases from J, with 18 bases between. The CDR3 loop spans 15 amino acids. The CDR3 here is CASSGTGAPGDTQYF. The CDR3, as DNA: TGCGCCAGCAGCGGAACGGGGGCCCCAGGGGATACGCAGTATTTT. Full variable domain (remainder filled in from reference TRBV5-1 and TRBJ2-3): KAGVTQTPRYLIKTRGQQVTLSCSPISGHRSVSWYQQTPGQGLQFLFEYFSETQRNKGNFPGRFSGRQFSNSRSEMNVSTLELGDSALYLCASSGTGAPGDTQYFGPGTRLTVL.

The chain is built from TRBV6-5 and TRBJ2-2, with D unclear. Germline loops: CDR1 MNHEY, CDR2 SVGAGI. The CDR3 loop spans 14 amino acids. V gave up 10 bases and J gave up 0 bases, with 12 bases separating them. The chain's CDR3 is CATMKKANTGELFF. The CDR3 DNA is TGTGCCACCATGAAAAAAGCGAACACCGGGGAGCTGTTTTTT.

This chain uses TRBV4-1 with TRBJ2-7, with unresolved D. CDR3 length: 13 amino acids. The germline gives CDR1 MGHRA, CDR2 YSYEKL. The ends were cut back, 1 base at V and 3 bases at J, with 7 bases in the middle. The DNA of the CDR3 is TGCGCCAGCAGCCAAGGGCAGTACTACGAGCAGTACTTC. Its translation: CASSQGQYYEQYF.

This clone was counted a few times. The gene calls are TRBV6-2 or TRBV6-3 and TRBJ2-5; 11 bases match TRBD2. The CDR3 has 15 amino acids. The germline gives CDR1 MNHEY, CDR2 SVGEGT. Unmatched junction bases numbered 4, after V lost 5 bases and J lost 2 bases. The CDR3 DNA follows: TGTGCCAGCAGTCCGGGACTAGCGGAACAAGAGACCCAGTACTTC. Translating gives CASSPGLAEQETQYF.

This rearrangement joins TRBV3-1 (or the pseudogene TRBV3-2) to TRBJ2-1, with 7 nucleotides matching TRBD2. V lost 4 bases to trimming and J lost 5 bases; unmatched junction nucleotides: 17. The length of the CDR3 is 18 residues. Per the germline V gene, CDR1 is LGHDT and CDR2 is YNNKEL (reference sequence). The CDR3 nucleotides are TGTGCCAGCAGCCGCAAGGCGCGGGGGATTAGGGTTGACAATGAGCAGTTCTTC. Protein sequence: CASSRKARGIRVDNEQFF.

CDR3 amino acids: CASGSGTTYTGYTF. As DNA, the CDR3 is TGTGCTAGTGGTTCCGGGACAACCTATACCGGCTACACCTTC. V usage is TRBV12-5 and J usage is TRBJ1-2, with TRBD1 as a possible D gene (6 bases). The CDR3 has 14 amino acids. CDR1 is LGHNT and CDR2 is FRNRAP in the germline V gene. Trimming took off 4 bases at V and 8 bases at J, with 17 bases between the two ends.

The chain joins TRBV7-6 to TRBJ2-1, with 7 bases fitting TRBD2. The CDR3 is 18 residues long. V gave up 3 bases and J gave up 0 bases; unmatched junction bases: 11. Germline V gene lookup returns CDR1 SGHVS and CDR2 FNYEAQ. The CDR3 here is CASSFGLAGFLSYNEQFF. The CDR3 region has the DNA TGTGCCAGCAGCTTTGGGTTAGCGGGCTTCCTCTCCTACAATGAGCAGTTCTTC.

The V call is TRBV27, the J call TRBJ1-1; perhaps TRBD1 as D (5 bases). The CDR3 consists of 15 residues. Trimming shortened V by 3 bases and J by 5 bases, and 16 bases separated the two germline ends. Germline lookup yields CDR1 MNHEY and CDR2 SMNVEV (reference sequence). The CDR3 here is CASSLFRQGGTEAFF. The CDR3 DNA sequence: TGTGCCAGCAGTTTGTTTCGGCAGGGAGGAACTGAAGCTTTCTTT.